One sample yielded the 28 T cell receptor beta chains listed below, sequenced in a study of blood T cell repertoires in COVID-19. Sequencing was performed with immunoSEQ multiplex PCR; in TCRdb, only in-frame clones are kept and a portion is missing. The table includes around 150,000 clones, approximately 92% detected once. The sequenced material came from peripheral blood. These receptors were collected from a woman in her forties or fifties with acute or convalescent COVID-19.

The J gene is TRBJ2-3, the V gene TRBV4-3; 8 positions agree with TRBD2. J was trimmed by 0 bases and V by 4 bases; bases with no gene match: 3. CDR1 and CDR2 from the germline V gene are LGHNA and YSLEER. The CDR3 runs 15 residues. The CDR3 region is CASSLAGMSTDTQYF. DNA for the CDR3: TGCGCCAGCAGCCTAGCGGGAATGAGCACAGATACGCAGTATTTT.

This chain connects TRBV14 to TRBJ1-1, with D perhaps matching TRBD1 (5 bases). The CDR3 length is 14 residues. Trimming stripped 3 bases from V and 11 bases from J, with 19 bases between. CDR1 SGHDN and CDR2 FVKESK come from the germline V gene. The CDR3 sequence: CASSQLRGPGGAFF. The CDR3 DNA sequence: TGTGCCAGCAGCCAGCTCCGAGGGCCGGGGGGGGCTTTCTTT.

This chain links TRBV9 with TRBJ2-6, with a weak D call TRBD2 (6 bases). This CDR3 spans 16 amino acids. The V and J ends lost 4 bases and 2 bases respectively, with 13 bases between them. The germline gives CDR1 SGDLS, CDR2 YYNGEE. This CDR3 reads CASSPSWGAGANVLTF. The CDR3 DNA reads TGTGCCAGCAGCCCCTCATGGGGGGCTGGGGCCAACGTCCTGACTTTC.

The gene calls are TRBV24-1 and TRBJ2-5, with 7 bases identical to TRBD1. The germline V gene has CDR1 KGHDR and CDR2 SFDVKD. The CDR3 length is 14 residues. V lost 5 bases to trimming and J lost 3 bases; unmatched junction nucleotides: 5. Here the CDR3 reads CATSAPDREETQYF. The CDR3 bases are TGTGCCACCAGTGCCCCTGACAGGGAAGAGACCCAGTACTTC.

The chain combines TRBV23-1 with TRBJ1-1, with unresolved D. TRBV23-1 has ORF status, its function being uncertain. V was trimmed by 11 bases and J by 4 bases, leaving 20 bases between them. CDR3 length: 14 residues. CDR3 sequence: CALYYKPGSTEAFF. CDR3 DNA: TGCGCCCTATACTACAAACCCGGGAGCACTGAAGCTTTCTTT.

V gene TRBV6-1 combines with J gene TRBJ2-1; TRBD1 aligns across 11 bases. The CDR3 length is 15 residues. Germline V gene lookup returns CDR1 MNHNS and CDR2 SASEGT. Germline trimming cut 3 bases from V and 8 bases from J; bases unmatched to any gene: 6. The CDR3 nucleotides read TGTGCCAGCAGTGATCGGACAGGGGGCGAGGATGAGCAGTTCTTC. Amino acid sequence: CASSDRTGGEDEQFF.

V usage is TRBV6-5 and J usage is TRBJ1-1; D is unclear. Trimming removed 4 bases from V and 2 bases from J, with 5 bases in between. The CDR3 is 12 amino acids. From germline, CDR1 is MNHEY and CDR2 SVGAGI. The DNA for the CDR3 is TGTGCCAGCAGTTCGGTAAACACTGAAGCTTTCTTT. This sequence encodes CASSSVNTEAFF.

This sequence joins TRBV11-2 and TRBJ2-1; D possibly corresponds to TRBD2 (6 bases). The CDR3 runs to 18 residues. From germline, CDR1 is SGHAT and CDR2 FQNNGV. The V end was cut by 7 bases, the J end by 0 bases, with 22 bases between. This CDR3 is CASTSSRTTLSSYNEQFF. The CDR3 DNA reads as TGTGCCAGCACCTCATCCCGGACTACGCTTAGCTCCTACAATGAGCAGTTCTTC.

The J gene is TRBJ1-5, the V gene TRBV2; D might be TRBD1 (6 bases). CDR1 is SNHLY and CDR2 is FYNNEI in the germline V gene. This CDR3 region has 15 residues. The V end was cut by 5 bases, the J end by 2 bases, with 13 bases between. CDR3 residues: CASSRTAGGNQPQHF. The CDR3 DNA reads TGTGCCAGCAGTAGGACGGCAGGGGGCAATCAGCCCCAGCATTTT.

The V and J genes are TRBV6-5 and TRBJ2-1, with TRBD2 as a possible D gene (6 bases). This CDR3 region has 15 residues. Germline CDR1 reads MNHEY; CDR2 reads SVGAGI. V was cut by 0 bases and J by 2 bases, with 8 bases left in between. The CDR3 spells CASSYSSGPYNEQFF. As DNA, the CDR3 is TGTGCCAGCAGTTACTCTAGCGGCCCCTACAATGAGCAGTTCTTC.

The chain couples TRBV7-3 to TRBJ1-1; tentative D call: TRBD1 (6 bases). In germline, CDR1 is SGHTA, CDR2 FQGTGA. The CDR3 spans 15 residues. Trimming took off 4 bases at V and 4 bases at J, with 16 bases between the two ends. CDR3 sequence reads: CASSSRGGGGTEAFF. The DNA of the CDR3 is TGTGCCAGCAGCTCCCGCGGGGGCGGCGGCACTGAAGCTTTCTTT.

This rearrangement joins TRBV28 to TRBJ1-3; D possibly corresponds to TRBD1 (5 bases). Trimming cost V 6 bases and J 0 bases, with 9 bases left between them. CDR3 length: 14 amino acids. CDR1 MDHEN and CDR2 SYDVKM come from the germline V gene. Here the CDR3 DNA reads TGTGCCAGCAGGTTGGGGGGCTCTGGAAACACCATATATTTT. This codes for CASRLGGSGNTIYF.

This chain links TRBV10-3 with TRBJ2-1; TRBD2 aligns across 8 bases. The trim removed 4 bases at V and 7 bases at J, leaving 6 bases unmatched. CDR3 length: 14 amino acids. Germline V gene data show CDR1 as ENHRY and CDR2 as SYGVKD. CDR3 sequence: CAISGGLGGNEQFF. Written as DNA, the CDR3 is TGTGCCATCAGTGGGGGACTAGGGGGGAATGAGCAGTTCTTC.

This clone was seen a single time. The genes are TRBV11-2 and TRBJ1-1; no clear D gene. Germline V gene data show CDR1 as SGHAT and CDR2 as FQNNGV. Trimming left V 6 bases short and J 0 bases short, with 11 bases between. The CDR3 extends over 14 amino acids. Written as DNA, the CDR3 is TGTGCCAGCAGGTCCCTGACACTGAACACTGAAGCTTTCTTT. This sequence encodes CASRSLTLNTEAFF.

The chain combines TRBV18 with TRBJ1-6, with 7 bases identical to TRBD1. The V and J ends lost 4 bases and 7 bases, in that order; junction bases with no gene match: 10. Germline CDR1 is KGHSH and CDR2 is LQKENI. CDR3 length equals 16 residues. CDR3 loop: CASSQATGTRNSPLHF. CDR3 bases: TGTGCCAGCTCACAAGCGACAGGGACGCGCAATTCACCCCTCCACTTT.

This chain links TRBV3-1 (or the pseudogene TRBV3-2) with TRBJ2-3; D perhaps matches TRBD2 (6 bases). The germline V gene has CDR1 LGHDT and CDR2 YNNKEL (reference sequence). V shed 4 bases and J shed 5 bases, with 13 bases lying between them. This CDR3 is 14 amino acids long. This CDR3 reads CASSLTTSGDTQYF. CDR3 nucleotide sequence: TGTGCCAGCAGCCTGACGACTAGTGGAGATACGCAGTATTTT.

J is TRBJ1-1 and V is TRBV19; D is possibly TRBD1 (6 bases). V gave up 6 bases and J gave up 2 bases, with 10 bases separating them. Germline CDR1 and CDR2: LNHDA and SQIVND (reference sequence). The CDR3 is made up of 13 amino acids. The CDR3 loop is CASRGHGNTEAFF. The CDR3 nucleotides are TGTGCCAGTAGGGGACACGGAAACACTGAAGCTTTCTTT.

This clone has a single count. The CDR3 DNA follows: TGTGCCACCAGTGATTTGTTGACAGGACAGACGCAGTATTTT. Encoded protein: CATSDLLTGQTQYF. The V call is TRBV24-1, the J call TRBJ2-3; D may be TRBD1 (6 bases). The length of the CDR3 is 14 residues. V was cut by 0 bases and J by 9 bases, with 12 bases left in between. Germline lookup yields CDR1 KGHDR and CDR2 SFDVKD.

CDR3 sequence (DNA): TGCGCCAGCAGCCAACTCCTGCTACAGGGAACCTACGAGCAGTACTTC. It specifies CASSQLLLQGTYEQYF. The chain combines TRBV4-1 with TRBJ2-7, with D tentatively TRBD1 (6 bases). V was cut by 2 bases and J by 2 bases, with 16 bases left in between. There are 16 residues in the CDR3. Germline V gene sequence: CDR1 MGHRA, CDR2 YSYEKL.

This chain joins TRBV27 and TRBJ1-1; possibly TRBD1 for D (6 bases). The CDR3 has 14 residues. From germline, CDR1 is MNHEY and CDR2 SMNVEV (reference sequence). Trimming cost V 0 bases and J 7 bases, with 12 bases left between them. DNA of the CDR3: TGTGCCAGCAGTTTATCGGGGGGGGCCAATGAAGCTTTCTTT. It is translated as CASSLSGGANEAFF.

The chain recombines TRBV12-3 or TRBV12-4 with TRBJ1-3; D not resolved. The CDR3 totals 12 residues. Trimming took off 2 bases at V and 10 bases at J, with 9 bases between the two ends. CDR3 bases: TGTGCCAGCAGTTTAATGGGAGGGACCATATATTTT. Protein sequence: CASSLMGGTIYF.

The chain employs TRBV6-5 and TRBJ1-1, with 9 bases identical to TRBD1. The V gene end was trimmed by 6 bases and the J gene end by 3 bases; junction bases not matched to a gene: 5. The CDR3 is 14 amino acids. Germline CDR1 and CDR2: MNHEY and SVGAGI. CDR3 residues: CASSRDRDDTEAFF. For the CDR3, the DNA is TGTGCCAGCAGCCGGGACAGGGATGACACTGAAGCTTTCTTT.

The V call is TRBV19, the J call TRBJ1-1; the D gene is possibly TRBD1 (5 bases). Trimming took off 1 base at V and 5 bases at J, with 11 bases between the two ends. The CDR3 is 14 residues long. In germline, CDR1 is LNHDA, CDR2 SQIVND (reference sequence). The chain's CDR3 is CASSIGSGMTEAFF. Here the CDR3 DNA reads TGTGCCAGTAGTATAGGGTCAGGGATGACTGAAGCTTTCTTT. Together with reference TRBV19 and TRBJ1-1, the CDR3 gives the full variable domain: DGGITQSPKYLFRKEGQNVTLSCEQNLNHDAMYWYRQDPGQGLRLIYYSQIVNDFQKGDIAEGYSVSREKKESFPLTVTSAQKNPTAFYLCASSIGSGMTEAFFGQGTRLTVV.

The V call is TRBV10-1, the J call TRBJ2-2; no definite D call. The length of the CDR3 is 12 residues. Germline V gene lookup returns CDR1 WNHNN and CDR2 SYGVQD (reference sequence). The V end was cut by 8 bases, the J end by 5 bases, with 9 bases between. The CDR3 region is CASSEATGELFF. The DNA of the CDR3 is TGCGCCAGCTCCGAGGCAACCGGGGAGCTGTTTTTT.

The chain joins TRBV24-1 to TRBJ1-2, with D possibly matching TRBD1 (5 bases). CDR1 is KGHDR and CDR2 is SFDVKD in the germline V gene. The CDR3 spans 14 residues. With 0 bases removed from V and 2 bases from J, the gap between germline ends came to 6 bases. CDR3 loop: CATSDLDRNYGYTF. The CDR3 DNA sequence: TGTGCCACCAGTGATTTGGACAGAAACTATGGCTACACCTTC.

The chain combines TRBV28 with TRBJ1-1; D is possibly TRBD1 (6 bases). Germline CDR1 MDHEN, CDR2 SYDVKM. The CDR3 runs 15 residues. Trimming cost V 2 bases and J 1 base, with 11 bases left between them. CDR3 sequence: CASSLQGIGNTEAFF. The CDR3 DNA is TGTGCCAGCAGTTTACAGGGGATAGGGAACACTGAAGCTTTCTTT.

This clone appeared a single time. This chain joins TRBV13 and TRBJ1-5; D is perhaps TRBD1 (5 bases). The germline V gene has CDR1 PRHDT and CDR2 FYEKMQ (reference sequence). V dropped 0 bases and J dropped 6 bases, with 9 bases sitting between them. The CDR3 sequence is 14 residues long. Written as DNA, the CDR3 is TGTGCCAGCAGCTTAGGGCAGGGAGGTCAGCCCCAGCATTTT. Translating it yields CASSLGQGGQPQHF.

A note on this clone: The same CDR3 arises from other DNA sequences in this sample as well. V is TRBV24-1 and J is TRBJ1-3; the D gene is possibly TRBD1 (6 bases). Germline lookup yields CDR1 KGHDR and CDR2 SFDVKD. CDR3 length: 15 residues. V shed 2 bases and J shed 0 bases, with 7 bases lying between them. CDR3 loop: CATSDSGVSGNTIYF. The CDR3 DNA is TGTGCCACCAGTGATTCAGGGGTCTCTGGAAACACCATATATTTT.